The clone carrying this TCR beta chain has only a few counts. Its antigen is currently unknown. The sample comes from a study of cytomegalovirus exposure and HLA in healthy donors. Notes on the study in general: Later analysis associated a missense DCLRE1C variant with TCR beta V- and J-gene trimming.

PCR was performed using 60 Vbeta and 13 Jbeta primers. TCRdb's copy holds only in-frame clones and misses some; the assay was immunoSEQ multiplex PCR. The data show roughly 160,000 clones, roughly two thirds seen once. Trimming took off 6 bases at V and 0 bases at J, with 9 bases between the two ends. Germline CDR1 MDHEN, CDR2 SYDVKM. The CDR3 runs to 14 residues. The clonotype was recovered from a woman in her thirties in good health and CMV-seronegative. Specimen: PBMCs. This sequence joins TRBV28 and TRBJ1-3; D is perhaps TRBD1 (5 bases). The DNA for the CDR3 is TGTGCCAGCAGAAATACAGGCTCTGGAAACACCATATATTTT. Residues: CASRNTGSGNTIYF.